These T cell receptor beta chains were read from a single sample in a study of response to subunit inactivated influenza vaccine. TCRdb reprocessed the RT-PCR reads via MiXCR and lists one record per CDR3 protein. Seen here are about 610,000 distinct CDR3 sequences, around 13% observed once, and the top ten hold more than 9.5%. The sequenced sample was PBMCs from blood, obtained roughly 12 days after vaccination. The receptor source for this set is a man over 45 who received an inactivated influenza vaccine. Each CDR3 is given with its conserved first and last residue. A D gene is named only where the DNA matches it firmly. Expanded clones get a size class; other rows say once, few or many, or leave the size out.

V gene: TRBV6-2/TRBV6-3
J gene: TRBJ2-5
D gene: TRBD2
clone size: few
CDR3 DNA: TGTGCCAGCAGTTTAGGATTGACTAGCGCTGGGGAGACCCAGTACTTC
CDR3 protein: CASSLGLTSAGETQYF

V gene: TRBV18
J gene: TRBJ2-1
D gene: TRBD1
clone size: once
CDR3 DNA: TGTGCCAGCTCAGCCCGGGACAGCCACAATGAGCAGTTCTTC
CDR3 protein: CASSARDSHNEQFF

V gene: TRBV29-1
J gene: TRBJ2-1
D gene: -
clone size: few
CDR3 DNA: TGCAGCGTTGAACAGGGATACTACAATGAGCAGTTCTTC
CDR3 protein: CSVEQGYYNEQFF

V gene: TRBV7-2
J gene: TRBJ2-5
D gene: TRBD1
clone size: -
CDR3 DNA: TGTGCCAGCAGCGTCCACAGGGGAGAGACCCAGTACTTC
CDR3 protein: CASSVHRGETQYF

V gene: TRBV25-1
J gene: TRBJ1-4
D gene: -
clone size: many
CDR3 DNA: TGTGCCAGCAGTGAATCCGGCGTGGCAGGGCGGGAAAAACTGTTTTTT
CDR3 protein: CASSESGVAGREKLFF

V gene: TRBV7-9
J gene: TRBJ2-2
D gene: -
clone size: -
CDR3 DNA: TGTGCCAGCAGCTTAGTGGCCACCCCGAACACCGGGGAGCTGTTTTTT
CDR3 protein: CASSLVATPNTGELFF

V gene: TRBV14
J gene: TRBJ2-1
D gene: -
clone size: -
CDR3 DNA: TGTGCCAGCAGCCAGATTGCGGTATTCTCCTACAATGAGCAGTTCTTC
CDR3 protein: CASSQIAVFSYNEQFF

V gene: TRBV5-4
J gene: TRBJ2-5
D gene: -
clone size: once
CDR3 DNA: TGTGCCAGCAGCTTCCAGGCCGGGGATCAAGAGACCCAGTACTTC
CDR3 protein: CASSFQAGDQETQYF

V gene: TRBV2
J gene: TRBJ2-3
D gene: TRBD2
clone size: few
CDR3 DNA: TGTGCCAGCAGTGGGGGACTAGCGAAGACAGATACGCAGTATTTT
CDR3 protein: CASSGGLAKTDTQYF

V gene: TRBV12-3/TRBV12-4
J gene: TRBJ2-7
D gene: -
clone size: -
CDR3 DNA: TGTGCCAGCAGCAGTACCGGGTCAGCCTTATCTTACGAGCAGTACTTC
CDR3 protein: CASSSTGSALSYEQYF

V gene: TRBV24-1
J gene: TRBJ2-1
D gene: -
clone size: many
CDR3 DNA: TGTGCCACCAGTGATTTCTATGAGCAGTTCTTC
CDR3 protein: CATSDFYEQFF

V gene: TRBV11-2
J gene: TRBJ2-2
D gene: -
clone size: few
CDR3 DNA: TGTGCCAGCAGCCCTAGTCGCCCGAACAGGGCCAGAATCGGGGAGCTGTTTTTT
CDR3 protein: CASSPSRPNRARIGELFF

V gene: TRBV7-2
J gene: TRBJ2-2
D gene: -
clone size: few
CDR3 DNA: TGTGCCAGCAGCTTAGCGTCGGCAGTCACCGGGGAGCTGTTTTTT
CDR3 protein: CASSLASAVTGELFF

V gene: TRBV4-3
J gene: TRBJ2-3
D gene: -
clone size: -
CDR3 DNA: TGCGCCAGCAGCCAAGCCCCCGGGAGCCCAGATACGCAGTATTTT
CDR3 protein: CASSQAPGSPDTQYF

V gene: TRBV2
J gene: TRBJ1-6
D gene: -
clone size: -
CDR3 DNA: TGTGCCAGCTCGACCGGGACGCGTAATTCACCCCTCCACTTT
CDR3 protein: CASSTGTRNSPLHF

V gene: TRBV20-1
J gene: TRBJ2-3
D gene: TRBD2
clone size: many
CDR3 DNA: TGCAGTGCTAGAGATCCGCTAGCGGGAGGGACAGATACGCAGTATTTT
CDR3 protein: CSARDPLAGGTDTQYF

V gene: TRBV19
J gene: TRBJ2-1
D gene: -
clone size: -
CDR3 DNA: TGTGCCAGTAGTATCGGTGGGTCCTACAATGAGCAGTTCTTC
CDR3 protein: CASSIGGSYNEQFF

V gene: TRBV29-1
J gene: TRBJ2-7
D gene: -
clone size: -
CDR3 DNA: TGCAGCGCCCAGGGGCCACAACACGAGCAGTACTTC
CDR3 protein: CSAQGPQHEQYF

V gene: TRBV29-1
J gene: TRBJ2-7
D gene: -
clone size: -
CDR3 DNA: TGCAGCGTTGAAGGGGTCCAGGGCTACGAGCAGTACTTC
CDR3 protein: CSVEGVQGYEQYF

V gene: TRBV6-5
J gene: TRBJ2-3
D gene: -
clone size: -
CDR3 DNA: TGTGCCACAGGCGGGGACACAGATACGCAGTATTTT
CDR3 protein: CATGGDTDTQYF

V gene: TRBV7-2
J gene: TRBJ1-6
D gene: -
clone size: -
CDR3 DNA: TGTGCCAGCAGCTTGACACTGACAGTGGGGTATAATTCACCCCTCCACTTT
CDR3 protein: CASSLTLTVGYNSPLHF

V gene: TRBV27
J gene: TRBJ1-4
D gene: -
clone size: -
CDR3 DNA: TGTGCCAGCAGTTTAGGCGGGGGACCTCCTGAAAAACTGTTTTTT
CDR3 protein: CASSLGGGPPEKLFF